Listed below are T cell receptor beta chains from one sample, sequenced in a study of blood T cell repertoires in COVID-19. Produced via immunoSEQ multiplex PCR; TCRdb's table is partial and in-frame only. The table lists hundreds of thousands of clones, approximately 80% of them singletons, with around 4% in the top ten. The specimen sequenced was peripheral blood. These receptors were obtained from a woman aged 50 to 60 with active or convalescent COVID-19. Both conserved end residues are part of each CDR3. Fields, in order: D gene, clone size, CDR3 length, V gene, J gene, CDR3 protein, CDR3 DNA. A D gene is named only where the DNA matches it firmly. For some rows the clone size is stated as once, few or many, or as a class when expanded; others skip it.

d_call: TRBD2; clone_size: .; cdr3_length: 16; v_call: TRBV5-6; j_call: TRBJ2-7; cdr3_aa: CASSLGLAGVVREQYF; cdr3_nt: TGTGCCAGCAGCTTGGGACTAGCGGGAGTTGTGAGAGAGCAGTACTTC
d_call: .; clone_size: .; cdr3_length: 16; v_call: TRBV19; j_call: TRBJ2-3; cdr3_aa: CASSIFGSSSTDTQYF; cdr3_nt: TGTGCCAGTAGTATATTTGGCTCGTCAAGCACAGATACGCAGTATTTT
d_call: TRBD1; clone_size: .; cdr3_length: 15; v_call: TRBV4-1; j_call: TRBJ1-6; cdr3_aa: CASSQRQGAESPLHF; cdr3_nt: TGCGCCAGCAGCCAACGACAGGGGGCCGAGTCACCCCTCCACTTT
d_call: .; clone_size: few; cdr3_length: 16; v_call: TRBV6-2/TRBV6-3; j_call: TRBJ2-3; cdr3_aa: CASNPRRASQTDTQYF; cdr3_nt: TGTGCCAGCAACCCGAGGAGGGCTAGCCAGACAGATACGCAGTATTTT
d_call: .; clone_size: .; cdr3_length: 11; v_call: TRBV3-1/TRBV3-2; j_call: TRBJ2-1; cdr3_aa: CASSSSREQFF; cdr3_nt: TGTGCCAGCAGCTCTTCGCGTGAGCAGTTCTTC
d_call: TRBD1; clone_size: .; cdr3_length: 15; v_call: TRBV5-1; j_call: TRBJ1-6; cdr3_aa: CASSPGQRYNSPLHF; cdr3_nt: TGCGCCAGCAGCCCGGGACAGCGATATAATTCACCCCTCCACTTT
d_call: .; clone_size: .; cdr3_length: 17; v_call: TRBV28; j_call: TRBJ2-6; cdr3_aa: CASSFPRGLSGANVLTF; cdr3_nt: TGTGCCAGCAGTTTTCCTCGCGGGCTATCTGGGGCCAACGTCCTGACTTTC
d_call: TRBD2; clone_size: .; cdr3_length: 16; v_call: TRBV19; j_call: TRBJ2-1; cdr3_aa: CASSNQLAGGYNEQFF; cdr3_nt: TGTGCCAGTAGTAACCAACTAGCGGGAGGCTACAATGAGCAGTTCTTC
d_call: .; clone_size: .; cdr3_length: 16; v_call: TRBV3-1/TRBV3-2; j_call: TRBJ1-6; cdr3_aa: CASSQARGPRDSPLHF; cdr3_nt: TGTGCCAGCAGCCAAGCCCGGGGTCCTCGGGATTCACCCCTCCACTTT
d_call: TRBD1; clone_size: .; cdr3_length: 15; v_call: TRBV15; j_call: TRBJ1-1; cdr3_aa: CATSRDRGTGSEAFF; cdr3_nt: TGTGCCACCAGCAGAGATAGGGGGACAGGTTCTGAAGCTTTCTTT
d_call: TRBD1; clone_size: .; cdr3_length: 16; v_call: TRBV6-5; j_call: TRBJ2-1; cdr3_aa: CASSYPGQDRYNEQFF; cdr3_nt: TGTGCCAGCAGTTACCCGGGACAGGACCGCTACAATGAGCAGTTCTTC
d_call: TRBD1; clone_size: .; cdr3_length: 18; v_call: TRBV5-1; j_call: TRBJ1-2; cdr3_aa: CASSSASGTGGPNYGYTF; cdr3_nt: TGCGCCAGCAGTTCAGCTTCCGGGACAGGGGGCCCTAACTATGGCTACACCTTC
d_call: .; clone_size: .; cdr3_length: 13; v_call: TRBV29-1; j_call: TRBJ1-2; cdr3_aa: CSVDSTTNYGYTF; cdr3_nt: TGCAGCGTTGACTCAACAACTAACTATGGCTACACCTTC
d_call: TRBD1; clone_size: .; cdr3_length: 15; v_call: TRBV5-4; j_call: TRBJ1-1; cdr3_aa: CASSSPGQGNTEAFF; cdr3_nt: TGTGCCAGCAGCTCCCCTGGACAGGGGAACACTGAAGCTTTCTTT
d_call: .; clone_size: .; cdr3_length: 16; v_call: TRBV7-8; j_call: TRBJ2-5; cdr3_aa: CASVRAARAPQETQYF; cdr3_nt: TGTGCCAGCGTCAGGGCAGCTCGAGCCCCCCAAGAGACCCAGTACTTC
d_call: .; clone_size: .; cdr3_length: 15; v_call: TRBV28; j_call: TRBJ1-1; cdr3_aa: CASSSWGGRNTEAFF; cdr3_nt: TGTGCCAGCAGTTCCTGGGGGGGGCGAAACACTGAAGCTTTCTTT
d_call: TRBD2; clone_size: .; cdr3_length: 18; v_call: TRBV13; j_call: TRBJ2-1; cdr3_aa: CASTSQASGRAVGNEQFF; cdr3_nt: TGTGCCAGCACCTCCCAAGCTAGCGGGAGGGCCGTGGGTAATGAGCAGTTCTTC
d_call: .; clone_size: .; cdr3_length: 15; v_call: TRBV19; j_call: TRBJ1-5; cdr3_aa: CASNLPQGSNQPQHF; cdr3_nt: TGTGCCAGTAACCTTCCACAGGGCAGCAATCAGCCCCAGCATTTT
d_call: .; clone_size: .; cdr3_length: 15; v_call: TRBV4-1; j_call: TRBJ2-7; cdr3_aa: CASSQEGLDAYEQYF; cdr3_nt: TGCGCCAGCAGCCAAGAAGGTCTAGACGCCTACGAGCAGTACTTC
d_call: .; clone_size: .; cdr3_length: 14; v_call: TRBV7-2; j_call: TRBJ1-5; cdr3_aa: CASSPNTGLQPQHF; cdr3_nt: TGTGCCAGCAGCCCGAATACAGGGTTACAGCCCCAGCATTTT
d_call: .; clone_size: .; cdr3_length: 14; v_call: TRBV5-1; j_call: TRBJ2-3; cdr3_aa: CASSGGTATDTQYF; cdr3_nt: TGCGCCAGCAGCGGCGGGACAGCCACAGATACGCAGTATTTT
d_call: .; clone_size: .; cdr3_length: 15; v_call: TRBV5-6; j_call: TRBJ1-1; cdr3_aa: CASSLEGGRNTEAFF; cdr3_nt: TGTGCCAGCAGCTTGGAGGGAGGGCGGAACACTGAAGCTTTCTTT
d_call: TRBD1; clone_size: .; cdr3_length: 15; v_call: TRBV28; j_call: TRBJ2-7; cdr3_aa: CASSLWTTGAYEQYF; cdr3_nt: TGTGCCAGCAGTTTATGGACTACAGGGGCCTACGAGCAGTACTTC
d_call: TRBD2; clone_size: .; cdr3_length: 16; v_call: TRBV5-6; j_call: TRBJ2-3; cdr3_aa: CASSEGWTSPTDTQYF; cdr3_nt: TGTGCCAGCAGCGAGGGATGGACTAGCCCTACAGATACGCAGTATTTT
d_call: TRBD1; clone_size: .; cdr3_length: 17; v_call: TRBV18; j_call: TRBJ2-5; cdr3_aa: CASSPRTGAGSKETQYF; cdr3_nt: TGTGCCAGCTCACCACGGACAGGGGCCGGGTCAAAAGAGACCCAGTACTTC
d_call: .; clone_size: .; cdr3_length: 17; v_call: TRBV11-2; j_call: TRBJ2-7; cdr3_aa: CASSYPGGGSPLYEQYF; cdr3_nt: TGTGCCAGCAGCTATCCGGGGGGCGGGAGCCCTCTCTACGAGCAGTACTTC
d_call: .; clone_size: .; cdr3_length: 13; v_call: TRBV5-5; j_call: TRBJ1-1; cdr3_aa: CASSLWGQSEAFF; cdr3_nt: TGTGCCAGCAGCTTGTGGGGGCAGAGTGAAGCTTTCTTT
d_call: .; clone_size: .; cdr3_length: 14; v_call: TRBV6-5; j_call: TRBJ1-1; cdr3_aa: CASSYLGGGTEAFF; cdr3_nt: TGTGCCAGCAGTTACCTGGGAGGCGGCACTGAAGCTTTCTTT
d_call: TRBD1; clone_size: .; cdr3_length: 16; v_call: TRBV19; j_call: TRBJ1-1; cdr3_aa: CASSQRQGAMNTEAFF; cdr3_nt: TGTGCCAGTAGTCAAAGACAGGGGGCGATGAACACTGAAGCTTTCTTT
d_call: TRBD2; clone_size: .; cdr3_length: 15; v_call: TRBV7-9; j_call: TRBJ2-1; cdr3_aa: CASSPAGGPNNEQFF; cdr3_nt: TGTGCCAGCAGTCCAGCGGGAGGGCCAAACAATGAGCAGTTCTTC
d_call: TRBD1; clone_size: .; cdr3_length: 15; v_call: TRBV12-5; j_call: TRBJ2-5; cdr3_aa: CASGLDRGYQETQYF; cdr3_nt: TGTGCTAGTGGTTTGGACAGGGGCTACCAAGAGACCCAGTACTTC
d_call: .; clone_size: .; cdr3_length: 14; v_call: TRBV10-2; j_call: TRBJ1-6; cdr3_aa: CASSESAVNSPLHF; cdr3_nt: TGCGCCAGCAGTGAGTCGGCAGTGAATTCACCCCTCCACTTT
d_call: TRBD1; clone_size: .; cdr3_length: 14; v_call: TRBV7-9; j_call: TRBJ1-1; cdr3_aa: CASSLDRVATEAFF; cdr3_nt: TGTGCCAGCAGCTTGGACAGGGTTGCCACTGAAGCTTTCTTT
d_call: .; clone_size: .; cdr3_length: 12; v_call: TRBV18; j_call: TRBJ2-7; cdr3_aa: CASSPYTYEQYF; cdr3_nt: TGTGCCAGCTCACCTTATACCTACGAGCAGTACTTC
d_call: .; clone_size: .; cdr3_length: 14; v_call: TRBV5-6; j_call: TRBJ2-2; cdr3_aa: CASSYRPGTGELFF; cdr3_nt: TGTGCCAGCAGCTATCGACCGGGAACCGGGGAGCTGTTTTTT
d_call: TRBD1; clone_size: few; cdr3_length: 16; v_call: TRBV5-6; j_call: TRBJ1-2; cdr3_aa: CASSLALAGGFYGYTF; cdr3_nt: TGTGCCAGCAGCTTGGCTCTGGCAGGGGGCTTCTATGGCTACACCTTC
d_call: TRBD1; clone_size: .; cdr3_length: 12; v_call: TRBV29-1; j_call: TRBJ1-1; cdr3_aa: CRIDRGNTEAFF; cdr3_nt: TGCAGGATCGACAGGGGGAACACTGAAGCTTTCTTT
d_call: .; clone_size: .; cdr3_length: 13; v_call: TRBV14; j_call: TRBJ2-1; cdr3_aa: CASSRGAYNEQFF; cdr3_nt: TGTGCCAGCAGCCGGGGGGCCTACAATGAGCAGTTCTTC
d_call: .; clone_size: few; cdr3_length: 15; v_call: TRBV5-1; j_call: TRBJ2-7; cdr3_aa: CASSPRLGGVYEQYF; cdr3_nt: TGCGCCAGCAGCCCCCGCCTCGGAGGGGTGTACGAGCAGTACTTC
d_call: .; clone_size: .; cdr3_length: 15; v_call: TRBV9; j_call: TRBJ2-2; cdr3_aa: CASSYLTSQTGELFF; cdr3_nt: TGTGCCAGCAGCTACTTGACTAGTCAAACCGGGGAGCTGTTTTTT
d_call: .; clone_size: .; cdr3_length: 12; v_call: TRBV5-1; j_call: TRBJ2-5; cdr3_aa: CASSRQQETQYF; cdr3_nt: TGCGCCAGCAGCAGACAACAAGAGACCCAGTACTTC
d_call: .; clone_size: .; cdr3_length: 12; v_call: TRBV12-3/TRBV12-4; j_call: TRBJ2-7; cdr3_aa: CASSLKGDEQYF; cdr3_nt: TGTGCCAGCAGTTTAAAGGGGGACGAGCAGTACTTC
d_call: .; clone_size: .; cdr3_length: 14; v_call: TRBV5-8; j_call: TRBJ2-2; cdr3_aa: CASSSWDTGGELFF; cdr3_nt: TGTGCCAGCAGCTCCTGGGACACCGGCGGGGAGCTGTTTTTT
d_call: TRBD2; clone_size: .; cdr3_length: 15; v_call: TRBV9; j_call: TRBJ2-1; cdr3_aa: CASSVDRTGGGGQFF; cdr3_nt: TGTGCCAGCAGCGTAGATCGAACGGGGGGAGGTGGGCAGTTCTTC
d_call: .; clone_size: .; cdr3_length: 14; v_call: TRBV28; j_call: TRBJ1-5; cdr3_aa: CASSFGQPNQPQHF; cdr3_nt: TGTGCCAGCAGTTTCGGTCAACCCAATCAGCCCCAGCATTTT
d_call: .; clone_size: once; cdr3_length: 14; v_call: TRBV5-1; j_call: TRBJ1-1; cdr3_aa: CASSPTGANTEAFF; cdr3_nt: TGCGCCAGCAGCCCAACAGGCGCGAACACTGAAGCTTTCTTT
d_call: TRBD1; clone_size: .; cdr3_length: 15; v_call: TRBV2; j_call: TRBJ2-4; cdr3_aa: CASRGQGQAKNIQYF; cdr3_nt: TGTGCCAGCAGGGGACAGGGGCAGGCCAAAAACATTCAGTACTTC
d_call: .; clone_size: .; cdr3_length: 15; v_call: TRBV7-2; j_call: TRBJ2-1; cdr3_aa: CASRRESGSYNEQFF; cdr3_nt: TGTGCCAGCAGGAGGGAAAGCGGGTCCTACAATGAGCAGTTCTTC
d_call: .; clone_size: .; cdr3_length: 11; v_call: TRBV19; j_call: TRBJ1-2; cdr3_aa: CAGSGEVGYTF; cdr3_nt: TGTGCCGGTTCGGGGGAAGTCGGCTACACCTTC
d_call: .; clone_size: few; cdr3_length: 12; v_call: TRBV7-9; j_call: TRBJ2-1; cdr3_aa: CASSLLGGEQFF; cdr3_nt: TGTGCCAGCAGCTTACTCGGTGGTGAGCAGTTCTTC
d_call: .; clone_size: .; cdr3_length: 12; v_call: TRBV28; j_call: TRBJ2-7; cdr3_aa: CASSLLFYEQYF; cdr3_nt: TGTGCCAGCAGCCTCCTTTTCTACGAGCAGTACTTC
d_call: TRBD1; clone_size: .; cdr3_length: 15; v_call: TRBV10-3; j_call: TRBJ2-1; cdr3_aa: CAISAGQGLNNEQFF; cdr3_nt: TGTGCCATCAGTGCGGGACAGGGGTTAAATAATGAGCAGTTCTTC